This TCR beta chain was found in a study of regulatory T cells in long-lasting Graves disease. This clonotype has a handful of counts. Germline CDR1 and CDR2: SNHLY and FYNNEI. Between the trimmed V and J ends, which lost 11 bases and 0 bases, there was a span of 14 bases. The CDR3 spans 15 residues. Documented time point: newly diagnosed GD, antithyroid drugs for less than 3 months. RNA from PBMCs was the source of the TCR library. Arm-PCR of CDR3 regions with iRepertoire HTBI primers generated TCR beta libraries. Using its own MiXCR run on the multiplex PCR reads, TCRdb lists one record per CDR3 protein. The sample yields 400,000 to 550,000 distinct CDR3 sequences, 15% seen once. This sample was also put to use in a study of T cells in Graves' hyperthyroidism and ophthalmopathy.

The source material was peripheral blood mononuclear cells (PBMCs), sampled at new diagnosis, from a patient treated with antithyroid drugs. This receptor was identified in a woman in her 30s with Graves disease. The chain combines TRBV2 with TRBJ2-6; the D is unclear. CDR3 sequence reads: CAYLRPLSGANVLTF. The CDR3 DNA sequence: TGTGCCTACCTCAGACCGCTCTCTGGGGCCAACGTCCTGACTTTC.